The sequence of this T cell receptor beta chain was determined in a study of control samples from healthy donors and cancer patients. Sequencing was performed with immunoSEQ multiplex PCR; in TCRdb, only in-frame clones are kept and a portion is missing. The data contain more than 95,000 clones, 80% to 90% of them singletons. Trimming left V 6 bases short and J 1 base short, with 14 bases between. Germline V gene lookup returns CDR1 SGHTA and CDR2 FQGNSA. There are 15 residues in the CDR3. The sample comprised PBMCs. The chain employs TRBV7-2 and TRBJ2-3; D may match TRBD1 or TRBD2 (5 bases each). This sequence was found in a man between 60 and 70 years old with lung cancer. CDR3 region: CASSRYRGGTDTQYF. In nucleotides, the CDR3 is TGTGCCAGCAGTAGATATAGAGGGGGCACAGATACGCAGTATTTT.